This T cell receptor beta chain was observed in a study of T cell responses to AZD1222 COVID-19 vaccine. General study points: Females outnumbered males among donors, who were mostly white British; clonal diversity was possibly underestimated.

This CDR3 has 16 amino acids. V was pared by 4 bases and J by 1 base, with 15 bases between. The germline V gene has CDR1 WNHNN and CDR2 SYGVQD (reference sequence). Some clones are missing from TCRdb's copy, which holds only in-frame ones; the method was immunoSEQ multiplex PCR. The table has approximately 200,000 clones, about 93% seen once. As to this clone: Its antigen is unknown.

This chain connects TRBV10-1 to TRBJ2-3; the D call may be TRBD1 or TRBD2 (6 bases each). This TCR derives from an adult who received the AZD1222 COVID-19 vaccine. The material was peripheral blood, obtained 28 days after the second AZD1222 dose. The CDR3 is CASSAGGGLGTDTQYF. CDR3 DNA: TGCGCCAGCAGTGCCGGAGGGGGACTCGGCACAGATACGCAGTATTTT.